This TCR beta chain is from a study of CD8+ T cells in alopecia areata. Study-level background: Female roughly 7-10-week-old C3H/HeJ recipients received skin from 6-12-month-old C3H/HeJ graft donors with spontaneous alopecia. Study results and limitations: Affected lesional scalp, above all in alopecia totalis/universalis, was more clonal than normal scalp. Normal skin contains resident alphabeta T cells, and these are also sequenced in scalp samples.

The V gene's germline CDR1 is FNHDT and CDR2 SITEND (reference sequence). The J segment lost 0 bases and the V segment lost 2 bases, leaving 3 bases of the junction unmatched. The CDR3 length is 15 residues. Sorting of pooled cutaneous lymph node cells was based on CD4, CD8alpha, NKG2D, NKG2ACE and other markers. Extracted RNA was reverse transcribed into cDNA, the sequencing template. Libraries were prepared by immunoSEQ multiplex PCR; TCRdb keeps only in-frame clonotypes and omits some of them. The data list around 9,600 clones, none observed once; around a fifth falls to the top ten. By sample fraction, this clone is medium-sized. Its antigen is unknown. Mouse names are used for the genes. Read data end 4 residues before the CDR3 end; the end is taken from the germline J gene.

The chain joins TRBV19 to TRBJ2-3, with TRBD1 matching 7 bases. Source material: CD8+ T cells sorted from a lymph node. The receptor comes from a C3H/HeJ mouse with alopecia areata. These mice share the MHC haplotype H2-k. The CDR3 bases that were read are TGTGCCAGCAGTATCTGGGACAGTAGTGCAGAA. Its translation is CASSIWDSSAE. The CDR3 in its entirety is CASSIWDSSAETLYF.